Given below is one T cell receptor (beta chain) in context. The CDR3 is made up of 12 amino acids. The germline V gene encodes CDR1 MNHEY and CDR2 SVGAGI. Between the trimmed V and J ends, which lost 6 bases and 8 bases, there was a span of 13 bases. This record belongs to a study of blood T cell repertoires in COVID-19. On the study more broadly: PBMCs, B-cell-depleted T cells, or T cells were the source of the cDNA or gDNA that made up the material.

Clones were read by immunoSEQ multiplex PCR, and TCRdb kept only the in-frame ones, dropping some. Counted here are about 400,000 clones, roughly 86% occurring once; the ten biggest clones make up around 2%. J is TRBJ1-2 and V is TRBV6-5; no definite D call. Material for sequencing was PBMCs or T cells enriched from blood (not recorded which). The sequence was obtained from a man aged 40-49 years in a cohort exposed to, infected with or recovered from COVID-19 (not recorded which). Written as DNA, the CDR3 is TGTGCCAGCAGCGGACTGCCTTGGGGCTACACCTTC. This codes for CASSGLPWGYTF.